Listed below are T cell receptor beta chains from one sample, sequenced in a study of cytomegalovirus exposure and HLA in healthy donors. Repertoires were generated with immunoSEQ multiplex PCR, while TCRdb's copy carries only in-frame clones and drops some. The table shows approximately 180,000 clones, with just over 70% occurring only once. What was sequenced was PBMCs. The source of these receptors is a human donor in good health. Each CDR3 is given with its conserved first and last residue. A D gene is named only where the DNA matches it firmly. Rows may omit the clone size; those that give it use once, few, many or a size class.

cdr3_nt	cdr3_aa	clone_size	v_call	d_call	j_call
TGTGCCAGCAGCGCACCGGGACAGGGGTGGTACGAGCAGTACTTC	CASSAPGQGWYEQYF	.	TRBV5-6	TRBD1	TRBJ2-7
TGTGCCAGCTCACCAGAGGGACAACCCACCGGGGATGGCTACACCTTC	CASSPEGQPTGDGYTF	.	TRBV18	.	TRBJ1-2
TGCGCCAGCAGCCCCATAGTTTGGGCAGGCGACAATGAGCAGTTCTTC	CASSPIVWAGDNEQFF	.	TRBV4-1	.	TRBJ2-1
TGTGCCAGCAGCTCGGGTAATACGCAGTATTTT	CASSSGNTQYF	.	TRBV11-2	.	TRBJ2-3
TGTGCCAGCAGTTACGTCGCGGGGGGGCGGAACAATGAGCAGTTCTTC	CASSYVAGGRNNEQFF	once	TRBV6-5	TRBD2	TRBJ2-1
TGTGCCAGCGGGGGGGAAGACACAGATACGCAGTATTTT	CASGGEDTDTQYF	once	TRBV2	TRBD2	TRBJ2-3
TGTGCCAGCAGTTACCTCAGGCCAGATAGCAATCAGCCCCAGCATTTT	CASSYLRPDSNQPQHF	.	TRBV6-6	.	TRBJ1-5
TGCGCCAGCAGCCGACGGGGGGGCACAGAGACCCAGTACTTC	CASSRRGGTETQYF	.	TRBV4-3	TRBD2	TRBJ2-5
TGTGCCAGCAGTGAGGACAGGGCTCCCTATGGCTACACCTTC	CASSEDRAPYGYTF	.	TRBV6-5	TRBD1	TRBJ1-2
TGCGCCAGCAGCCAAGATACGGGGGTAAGTCAGCCCCAGCATTTT	CASSQDTGVSQPQHF	.	TRBV4-1	.	TRBJ1-5
TGCGCCAGCAGCGCAAGACAGGGATCAGAGACCCAGTACTTC	CASSARQGSETQYF	.	TRBV5-1	TRBD1	TRBJ2-5
TGCGCCAGCAGCTTGACTACCCGGCTAGCAAGAGAGACCCAGTACTTC	CASSLTTRLARETQYF	.	TRBV5-1	.	TRBJ2-5
TGTGCCAGCAGCCCCCGCGGTAGGTCTAGCGGGGGCACAGATACGCAGTATTTT	CASSPRGRSSGGTDTQYF	once	TRBV7-2	TRBD2	TRBJ2-3
TGTGCCAGCTCACCACCTGACAGGGGCACTGAAGCTTTCTTT	CASSPPDRGTEAFF	.	TRBV18	TRBD1	TRBJ1-1
TGTGCCAGCAGTAACGGGATTTTGAATTCACCCCTCCACTTT	CASSNGILNSPLHF	few	TRBV6-5	.	TRBJ1-6
TGTGCCAGCAGCTCCGGGACTAGCGGGGGGGGGTACAATGAGCAGTTCTTC	CASSSGTSGGGYNEQFF	.	TRBV5-4	TRBD2	TRBJ2-1
TGCGCCAGCGCACTAGCGGGAGACTACAATGAGCAGTTCTTC	CASALAGDYNEQFF	once	TRBV5-1	TRBD2	TRBJ2-1
TGTGCCAGCAACATGGACAGGGGCCCCTACAATGAGCAGTTCTTC	CASNMDRGPYNEQFF	.	TRBV7-9	TRBD1	TRBJ2-1
TGTGCCAGCAGATCCCTCGGACAGGGGTCCTACGAGCAGTACTTC	CASRSLGQGSYEQYF	.	TRBV27	TRBD1	TRBJ2-7
TGTGCCAGCACCGAAACAGGGGGGACTGAAGCTTTCTTT	CASTETGGTEAFF	.	TRBV6-1	TRBD1	TRBJ1-1
TGTGCCAGCAGCTCTCAGGGGGACGCCGGGGAGCTGTTTTTT	CASSSQGDAGELFF	once	TRBV7-3	TRBD1	TRBJ2-2
TGTGCCAGCAGTCAACAGGGGGCAGATACGCAGTATTTT	CASSQQGADTQYF	.	TRBV6-5	TRBD1	TRBJ2-3
TGTGCCAGCAGCGTAGGCGGGGGAGATAATCAGCCCCAGCATTTT	CASSVGGGDNQPQHF	.	TRBV9	.	TRBJ1-5
TGCGCCAGCAGCTCAGTGCAACTAGCCTCTTGGGCCGGGGAGCTGTTTTTT	CASSSVQLASWAGELFF	.	TRBV5-1	.	TRBJ2-2
TGTGCCAGCAGTTACCAGACAGGGGAAAATGAAAAACTGTTTTTT	CASSYQTGENEKLFF	.	TRBV6-5	TRBD1	TRBJ1-4
TGCGCCAGCAGCCATGGGGCGGCTGATTCACCCCTCCACTTT	CASSHGAADSPLHF	few	TRBV5-1	.	TRBJ1-6
TGCGCCAGCAGCCTCGGGACTAGCAACACCGGGGAGCTGTTTTTT	CASSLGTSNTGELFF	few	TRBV5-1	TRBD2	TRBJ2-2
TGTGCCAGCAGCTTGAGGGGACAGAACTACGAGCAGTACTTC	CASSLRGQNYEQYF	.	TRBV5-6	TRBD1	TRBJ2-7
TGTGCCAGCAGCGCGCGACGGACAGGGGGCGGTGAAGCTTTCTTT	CASSARRTGGGEAFF	.	TRBV7-9	TRBD1	TRBJ1-1
TGTGCCATCAGTGGTACTAGCGTTGAGACCCAGTACTTC	CAISGTSVETQYF	.	TRBV10-3	TRBD2	TRBJ2-5
TGTGCCAGCACCGGGGGTTCCCTCTCCTACGAGCAGTACTTC	CASTGGSLSYEQYF	few	TRBV2	.	TRBJ2-7
TGTGCCAGCAGCGTAAAGAGACTGGTTAATGAAAAACTGTTTTTT	CASSVKRLVNEKLFF	.	TRBV9	.	TRBJ1-4
TGTGCCAGCAGCTTACGTTCGGGGGAGACCCAGTACTTC	CASSLRSGETQYF	.	TRBV13	.	TRBJ2-5
TGTGCCAGCAGTAGGCCGGGGGGAAACACTGAAGCTTTCTTT	CASSRPGGNTEAFF	.	TRBV6-5	.	TRBJ1-1
TGTGCCAGCAGCTTAGATCGCAGTAGCGGGATAACAGATACGCAGTATTTT	CASSLDRSSGITDTQYF	once	TRBV11-2	TRBD2	TRBJ2-3
TGTGCCAGCAGTGACAGAGGAAACACCATATATTTT	CASSDRGNTIYF	.	TRBV2	.	TRBJ1-3
TGTGCCAGTAGTATAGGGGACAGCGGAGGGAACACCATATATTTT	CASSIGDSGGNTIYF	.	TRBV19	TRBD1	TRBJ1-3
TGTGCCAGTAGTGTACAGGGTTCTAATGAAAAACTGTTTTTT	CASSVQGSNEKLFF	.	TRBV19	.	TRBJ1-4
TGTGCCAGCGCCTCCGGGGGGGCCAACGTCCTGACTTTC	CASASGGANVLTF	.	TRBV7-2	.	TRBJ2-6
TGTGCCAGCAGCCCACCATTAGCTGGCACTGAAGCTTTCTTT	CASSPPLAGTEAFF	.	TRBV28	.	TRBJ1-1
TGTGCCAGCAGTGAAGCTTTCGGGACAGCCTCTGGAAACACCATATATTTT	CASSEAFGTASGNTIYF	few	TRBV6-1	TRBD1	TRBJ1-3
TGTGCCAGCAGCTTAGAGCCAGGGGGGCCCTACGAGCAGTACTTC	CASSLEPGGPYEQYF	.	TRBV7-8	.	TRBJ2-7
TGTGCCACCCCGACTAGCGGGGATACGCAGTATTTT	CATPTSGDTQYF	.	TRBV6-1	TRBD2	TRBJ2-3
TGCGCCAGCAGCCCTATAACAGGGGCTGGAAACACCATATATTTT	CASSPITGAGNTIYF	.	TRBV5-1	TRBD1	TRBJ1-3
TGTGCCAGCAGCTCGGACGGAGGGAACACCATATATTTT	CASSSDGGNTIYF	.	TRBV7-9	.	TRBJ1-3
TGTGCCAGCAGCTTACTAGCGGGGGGCTTGAGAAACATTCAGTACTTC	CASSLLAGGLRNIQYF	once	TRBV7-2	TRBD2	TRBJ2-4
TGTGCCAGCAGTGAAGCCGTCCAGGCGGGGGTACTCAATGAGCAGTTCTTC	CASSEAVQAGVLNEQFF	.	TRBV6-1	TRBD2	TRBJ2-1
TGTGCCAGCAGTTACCGACTAGACTACGAGCAGTACTTC	CASSYRLDYEQYF	.	TRBV6-6	.	TRBJ2-7